This T cell receptor (beta chain) is from a study of blood T cell repertoires in COVID-19. Background on the study: Sample material is recorded as cDNA or gDNA derived from T cells, B-cell-depleted T cells, or PBMCs.

Authors' processing steps: Cell counts per sample came from amplifying reference gene primers. The data were produced by immunoSEQ multiplex PCR, yet TCRdb's version contains in-frame clones alone and is incomplete. V, J and clone size are taken as reported in that table, and D and trimming were inferred from the DNA itself. The profile shows under 350,000 clones, under 90% of them singletons. From germline, CDR1 is MRHNA and CDR2 SNTAGT. The trim removed 5 bases at V and 6 bases at J, leaving 2 bases unmatched. The CDR3 has 14 amino acids. Sequencing was carried out using PBMCs or T cells enriched from blood (not recorded which). The sequence was obtained from a man aged 25 to 40 who had recovered from COVID-19. The chain links TRBV6-4 to TRBJ2-2, with TRBD1 identical over 11 bases. The CDR3: CASSPGQGAGELFF. The CDR3 DNA reads TGTGCCAGCAGTCCGGGACAGGGGGCCGGGGAGCTGTTTTTT.